This TCR beta chain was recovered during a study of CXCR3-negative and CXCR3-positive naive CD8 T cells. Whole-study results and caveats: Naive subsets had comparable surface CD5, so TRB CDR3 properties gauged TCR strength. Unlike memory cells, which differed, naive CXCR3-negative and CXCR3-positive cells had similar TRBV-TRBJ usage.

Comment on this clonotype: Its antigen is unknown.

The CDR3 consists of 17 residues. The libraries of TRB cDNA were constructed through 5' RACE using UMI labels. TCRdb reprocessed the 5' RACE reads; each CDR3 protein has one entry and no DNA is given. Its clone listing holds about 120,000 distinct CDR3 sequences. This sequence originates from a human donor in good health. Some clones in this sample may be carry-over from other donors' samples. V gene TRBV12-3 or TRBV12-4 combines with J gene TRBJ2-2; as DNA is missing, the TRBD1 call by TCRdb cannot be tested. Sequencing used naive CXCR3- CD8+ T cells from blood. Subset meaning: CD45RO-CCR7+CD27+CD95- naive CD8+ T cells lacking CXCR3 (TNR3-). The CDR3 spells CASSLVDRGRFTGELFF.